This TCR beta chain originates from a study of cytotoxic CD8 clonotypes in ibrutinib-treated CLL. Study findings and constraints: Measured clonality at baseline was greater than in age-matched healthy donors and tracked with circulating CD8+ T-cell counts. Clonality increased at ibrutinib response, then returned toward baseline at progression. Shared public clonotypes were rare, and on treatment they either got smaller or stayed the same. The times at which samples were taken varied between sustained-remission and progressing patients.

V lost 5 bases to trimming and J lost 13 bases, with 18 bases between them. Per the germline V gene, CDR1 is SEHNR and CDR2 is FQNEAQ (reference sequence). CDR3 length equals 14 residues. Only in-frame clones appear in the TCRdb table, and some are missing; sequencing was by immunoSEQ multiplex PCR. This sample has around 200,000 clones, with 70% to 75% found just once. Note on this clone: Its antigen is as yet unknown.

V usage is TRBV7-9 and J usage is TRBJ1-6; the D gene is possibly TRBD1 (5 bases). This sequence was found in a human donor with chronic lymphocytic leukemia. The sample here was PBMCs, taken after 12 months of ibrutinib treatment. Here the CDR3 DNA reads TGTGCCAGCAGCGCAATCACAGGTACTTCGCCCCTCCACTTT. Protein sequence: CASSAITGTSPLHF.